The next 27 T cell receptor beta chains were all read from a single sample in a study of T cell responses to AZD1222 COVID-19 vaccine. Profiling relied on immunoSEQ multiplex PCR, and the TCRdb table lists in-frame clones only, not all of them. The table lists roughly 100,000 clones, about nine tenths of them singletons. The starting material was peripheral blood, obtained on day 0 of AZD1222 vaccination. These receptors were taken from an adult in good health.

The chain recombines TRBV2 with TRBJ2-2, with D possibly being TRBD1 or TRBD2 (6 bases each). V was cut by 1 base and J by 6 bases, with 15 bases left in between. Germline assignment: CDR1 SNHLY and CDR2 FYNNEI. The CDR3 length is 16 residues. CDR3 bases: TGTGCCAGCAGTGAAGATTCGGGGGCAAGACCCGGGGAGCTGTTTTTT. This encodes CASSEDSGARPGELFF.

The gene calls are TRBV19 and TRBJ1-5; D gene unclear. CDR3 size: 16 residues. Germline CDR1 reads LNHDA; CDR2 reads SQIVND (reference sequence). Trimming stripped 1 base from V and 0 bases from J, with 10 bases between. CDR3 amino acids: CASSIVAGYSNQPQHF. CDR3 DNA: TGTGCCAGTAGTATAGTGGCGGGTTATAGCAATCAGCCCCAGCATTTT. Variable domain in full (rest from reference TRBV19 and TRBJ1-5): DGGITQSPKYLFRKEGQNVTLSCEQNLNHDAMYWYRQDPGQGLRLIYYSQIVNDFQKGDIAEGYSVSREKKESFPLTVTSAQKNPTAFYLCASSIVAGYSNQPQHFGDGTRLSIL.

The chain recombines TRBV18 with TRBJ1-4, with TRBD1 as a possible D gene (5 bases). CDR1 KGHSH and CDR2 LQKENI come from the germline V gene. This CDR3 region has 15 residues. Trimming cost V 2 bases and J 5 bases, with 12 bases left between them. The CDR3 sequence: CASSPTRGGNEKLFF. CDR3 in DNA: TGTGCCAGCTCACCAACGCGGGGGGGAAATGAAAAACTGTTTTTT.

This chain connects TRBV11-1 to TRBJ2-7; no clear D. The germline CDR1 and CDR2 sequences are SGHAT and FQDESV (reference sequence). V lost 5 bases to trimming and J lost 2 bases, with 13 bases between them. The CDR3 runs 14 residues. Here the CDR3 reads CASSRTGQTYEQYF. Here the CDR3 DNA reads TGTGCCAGCAGCCGGACGGGCCAAACCTACGAGCAGTACTTC.

This chain links TRBV4-1 with TRBJ1-2; D call uncertain. V was trimmed by 0 bases and J by 13 bases, leaving 12 bases between them. Germline V lookup: CDR1 MGHRA, CDR2 YSYEKL. The CDR3 has 12 residues. CDR3 DNA sequence: TGCGCCAGCAGCCAAGATGCGGGGAGTTCCACCTTC. This gives the protein CASSQDAGSSTF.

This chain connects TRBV30 to TRBJ2-4, with D tentatively TRBD2 (5 bases). This CDR3 spans 14 amino acids. Trimming took off 0 bases at V and 6 bases at J, with 12 bases between the two ends. Germline V gene lookup returns CDR1 GTSNPN and CDR2 SVGIG (reference sequence). For the CDR3, the DNA is TGTGCCTGGAGTGTACCAGCCGCGGGAAACATTCAGTACTTC. It translates to CAWSVPAAGNIQYF.

A few counts support this clone. The chain is built from TRBV27 and TRBJ2-2; 10 positions match TRBD1. The CDR3 spans 14 residues. V lost 11 bases to trimming and J lost 1 base; unmatched junction nucleotides: 4. CDR1 MNHEY and CDR2 SMNVEV come from the germline V gene (reference sequence). This CDR3 is CAVRTGGNTGELFF. The DNA of the CDR3 is TGTGCCGTGCGGACAGGGGGGAACACCGGGGAGCTGTTTTTT.

V and J are TRBV10-1 and TRBJ2-2; D perhaps matches TRBD1 (6 bases). V shed 4 bases and J shed 6 bases, with 15 bases lying between them. The CDR3 spans 15 residues. The germline CDR1 and CDR2 sequences are WNHNN and SYGVQD (reference sequence). DNA for the CDR3: TGCGCCAGCAGTGTCGGAAGGGGGATCTCCGGGGAGCTGTTTTTT. This gives the protein CASSVGRGISGELFF.

The rearrangement uses TRBV5-1 and TRBJ1-1; tentatively, D is TRBD1 (5 bases). The germline V gene has CDR1 SGHRS and CDR2 YFSETQ. The CDR3 consists of 15 residues. Trimming left V 4 bases short and J 0 bases short, with 13 bases between. DNA of the CDR3: TGCGCCAGCAGCCCGGTGGAGGGGATGAACACTGAAGCTTTCTTT. Amino acid sequence: CASSPVEGMNTEAFF.

The chain is built from TRBV9 and TRBJ2-6; D ambiguous. Germline-derived CDR1 and CDR2 are SGDLS and YYNGEE. CDR3 size: 14 residues. Trimming cost V 3 bases and J 0 bases, with 4 bases left between them. CDR3 DNA: TGTGCCAGCAGCGCGGCCTCTGGGGCCAACGTCCTGACTTTC. This translates into CASSAASGANVLTF.

Of note for this clone: Other nucleotide sequences in the sample specify the same CDR3. The chain uses TRBV6-5 and TRBJ1-1; unclear D gene. The ends were cut back, 5 bases at V and 3 bases at J, with 7 bases in the middle. Germline V lookup: CDR1 MNHEY, CDR2 SVGAGI. The CDR3 runs 12 residues. The CDR3 protein is CASSRGHTEAFF. CDR3 nucleotides: TGTGCCAGCAGTCGGGGTCACACTGAAGCTTTCTTT.

With respect to this clone: In the same sample, other DNA sequences code for this CDR3. The chain carries TRBV2 and TRBJ1-3; D may be TRBD1 (5 bases). Per the germline V gene, CDR1 is SNHLY and CDR2 is FYNNEI. The length of the CDR3 is 14 residues. Trimming stripped 5 bases from V and 1 base from J, with 9 bases between. CDR3 coding DNA: TGTGCCAGCAGTCCCCGGGGGTCTGGAAACACCATATATTTT. Its translation is CASSPRGSGNTIYF. Together with reference TRBV2 and TRBJ1-3, the CDR3 gives the full variable domain: EPEVTQTPSHQVTQMGQEVILRCVPISNHLYFYWYRQILGQKVEFLVSFYNNEISEKSEIFDDQFSVERPDGSNFTLKIRSTKLEDSAMYFCASSPRGSGNTIYFGEGSWLTVV.

CDR3 amino acids: CASSPGSGGETQYF. The CDR3 coding sequence is TGCGCCAGCAGCCCAGGCTCGGGAGGGGAGACCCAGTACTTC. J is TRBJ2-5 and V is TRBV5-1; 8 bases are shared with TRBD2. V shed 4 bases and J 5 bases; nucleotides not matched to a gene: 7. CDR3 length equals 14 residues. CDR1 SGHRS and CDR2 YFSETQ come from the germline V gene.

CDR3 in amino acids: CASSYSRGSTQYF. In nucleotides, the CDR3 is TGTGCCAGCAGTTACTCCAGGGGGAGCACGCAGTATTTT. The rearrangement links TRBV6-6 to TRBJ2-3; 7 bases map to TRBD1. Trimming cost V 0 bases and J 9 bases; bases outside gene matches: 3. CDR1 and CDR2 (germline): MNHNY, SVGAGI (reference sequence). The CDR3 sequence is 13 residues long.

The chain has TRBV3-1 (or the pseudogene TRBV3-2) and TRBJ2-5; TRBD2 matches at 16 bases. Losses at the gene ends were 3 bases for V and 2 bases for J; bases not matched to a gene: 12. CDR1 is LGHDT and CDR2 is YNNKEL in the germline V gene (reference sequence). The CDR3 runs to 20 residues. The CDR3 DNA follows: TGTGCCAGCAGCCACAAAGCCCGGGGACTAGCGGGGGGGCTGCAAGAGACCCAGTACTTC. This encodes CASSHKARGLAGGLQETQYF.

Remarks on this clone: The sample contains more than one DNA sequence encoding this CDR3. For the CDR3, the DNA is TGTGCCTGGAGTGTAGGGGGCGGCTACACCTTC. Translated: CAWSVGGGYTF. The chain has TRBV30 and TRBJ1-2; 7 nucleotides match TRBD1. Losses at the gene ends were 0 bases for V and 8 bases for J; bases not matched to a gene: 0. The CDR3 runs to 11 residues. The germline gives CDR1 GTSNPN, CDR2 SVGIG (reference sequence).

This chain connects TRBV12-3 or TRBV12-4 to TRBJ1-2; possibly TRBD1 for D (5 bases). V was pared by 2 bases and J by 10 bases, with 14 bases between. CDR3 length: 13 residues. The chain's CDR3 is CASSLSGPNIYTF. The DNA of the CDR3 is TGTGCCAGCAGTTTATCAGGGCCCAACATCTACACCTTC.

The gene calls are TRBV6-2 or TRBV6-3 and TRBJ1-4; 10 bases map to TRBD1. The CDR3 is made up of 13 amino acids. The V gene's germline CDR1 is MNHEY and CDR2 SVGEGT. J lost 8 bases, V lost 6 bases, and 3 bases had no gene match. This CDR3 is CASSRDRGEKLFF. The CDR3 region has the DNA TGTGCCAGCAGCCGGGACAGGGGAGAAAAACTGTTTTTT.

CDR3: CASSSGGGVIGDIQYF. The CDR3 bases are TGTGCCAGCAGCTCAGGTGGGGGCGTGATTGGTGACATTCAGTACTTC. The chain couples TRBV9 to TRBJ2-4; D may be TRBD1 (6 bases). Germline CDR1 and CDR2: SGDLS and YYNGEE. The CDR3 runs to 16 residues. V gave up 4 bases and J gave up 8 bases, with 22 bases separating them.

The chain is built from TRBV28 and TRBJ1-1; D uncertain. Trimming took off 2 bases at V and 6 bases at J, with 13 bases between the two ends. In germline, CDR1 is MDHEN, CDR2 SYDVKM. This CDR3 spans 14 amino acids. The CDR3 region is CASSLRLGKAEAFF. The CDR3, as DNA: TGTGCCAGCAGTTTACGGTTAGGCAAGGCTGAAGCTTTCTTT.

This rearrangement joins TRBV2 to TRBJ1-4, with D hard to call. The germline gives CDR1 SNHLY, CDR2 FYNNEI. The CDR3 length is 17 residues. Trimming cost V 3 bases and J 2 bases, with 16 bases left between them. DNA for the CDR3: TGTGCCAGCAGTGACCCTTCCTACCTCGGGACTAATGAAAAACTGTTTTTT. Its protein is CASSDPSYLGTNEKLFF. Filled out from reference TRBV2 and TRBJ1-4, the complete variable domain reads EPEVTQTPSHQVTQMGQEVILRCVPISNHLYFYWYRQILGQKVEFLVSFYNNEISEKSEIFDDQFSVERPDGSNFTLKIRSTKLEDSAMYFCASSDPSYLGTNEKLFFGSGTQLSVL.

The J gene is TRBJ1-3, the V gene TRBV5-4; D is possibly TRBD1 (5 bases). The germline gives CDR1 SGHNT, CDR2 YYREEE (reference sequence). This CDR3 region has 14 residues. Trimming shortened V by 1 base and J by 4 bases, and 9 bases separated the two germline ends. DNA for the CDR3: TGTGCCAGCAGCTTGTGGGGCTTGGGAAACACCATATATTTT. Translated: CASSLWGLGNTIYF.

The rearrangement joins TRBV10-3 to TRBJ2-7, with D unclear. The CDR3 loop spans 14 amino acids. V dropped 0 bases and J dropped 4 bases, with 10 bases sitting between them. The V gene's germline CDR1 is ENHRY and CDR2 SYGVKD. Here the CDR3 DNA reads TGTGCCATCAGTGAGTCGGTACGGCCTTACGAGCAGTACTTC. Its translation: CAISESVRPYEQYF.

The genes are TRBV5-1 and TRBJ1-4; 12 bases align to TRBD1. The V and J ends lost 5 bases and 7 bases, in that order; junction bases with no gene match: 9. The CDR3 totals 16 residues. Germline assignment: CDR1 SGHRS and CDR2 YFSETQ. Written as DNA, the CDR3 is TGCGCCAGCAGGCCGGGACAGGGGGCTTCAGGTGAAAAACTGTTTTTT. It codes for CASRPGQGASGEKLFF. The variable domain in full, with the rest retrieved from reference TRBV5-1 and TRBJ1-4, is KAGVTQTPRYLIKTRGQQVTLSCSPISGHRSVSWYQQTPGQGLQFLFEYFSETQRNKGNFPGRFSGRQFSNSRSEMNVSTLELGDSALYLCASRPGQGASGEKLFFGSGTQLSVL.

The V and J genes are TRBV6-1 and TRBJ2-3; unclear D gene. In germline, CDR1 is MNHNS, CDR2 SASEGT. The CDR3 is made up of 13 amino acids. The ends were cut back, 3 bases at V and 0 bases at J, with 4 bases in the middle. CDR3 in DNA: TGTGCCAGCAGTGACCCGAGCACAGATACGCAGTATTTT. This gives the protein CASSDPSTDTQYF.

This chain links TRBV6-5 with TRBJ1-1; D perhaps matches TRBD1 (5 bases). CDR1 and CDR2 (germline): MNHEY, SVGAGI. Trimming cost V 8 bases and J 5 bases, with 12 bases left between them. The CDR3 length is 12 residues. The CDR3 sequence: CASAVGGTEAFF. CDR3 DNA sequence: TGTGCCAGCGCGGTGGGGGGTACTGAAGCTTTCTTT.

The V and J genes are TRBV7-9 and TRBJ1-6; possibly TRBD1 for D (5 bases). CDR1 is SEHNR, CDR2 FQNEAQ, per germline (reference sequence). The CDR3 runs to 14 residues. V was clipped by 5 bases and J by 5 bases, with 10 bases between them. In DNA form, the CDR3 reads TGTGCCAGCAGCCGGGACTGGGATAATTCACCCCTCCACTTT. Translated: CASSRDWDNSPLHF. Using reference TRBV7-9 and TRBJ1-6 for the parts outside the CDR3, the full variable domain is DTGVSQNPRHKITKRGQNVTFRCDPISEHNRLYWYRQTLGQGPEFLTYFQNEAQLEKSRLLSDRFSAERPKGSFSTLEIQRTEQGDSAMYLCASSRDWDNSPLHFGNGTRLTVT.